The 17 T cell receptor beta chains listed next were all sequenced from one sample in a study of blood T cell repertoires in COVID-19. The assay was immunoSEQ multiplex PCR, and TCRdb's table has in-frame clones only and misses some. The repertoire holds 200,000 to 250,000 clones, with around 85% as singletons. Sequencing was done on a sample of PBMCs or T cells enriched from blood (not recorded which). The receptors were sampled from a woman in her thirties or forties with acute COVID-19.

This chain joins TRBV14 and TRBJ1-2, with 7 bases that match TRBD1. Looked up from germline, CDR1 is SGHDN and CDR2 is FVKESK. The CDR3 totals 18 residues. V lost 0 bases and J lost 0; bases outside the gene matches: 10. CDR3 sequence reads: CASSQERGGPRTNYGYTF. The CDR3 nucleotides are TGTGCCAGCAGCCAAGAGAGAGGGGGCCCACGAACTAACTATGGCTACACCTTC.

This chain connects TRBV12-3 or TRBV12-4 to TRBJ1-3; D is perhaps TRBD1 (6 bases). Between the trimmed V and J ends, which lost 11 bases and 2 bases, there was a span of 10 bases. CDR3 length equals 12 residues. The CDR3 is CAVNRAGNTIYF. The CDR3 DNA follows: TGTGCCGTCAACAGGGCTGGAAACACCATATATTTT.

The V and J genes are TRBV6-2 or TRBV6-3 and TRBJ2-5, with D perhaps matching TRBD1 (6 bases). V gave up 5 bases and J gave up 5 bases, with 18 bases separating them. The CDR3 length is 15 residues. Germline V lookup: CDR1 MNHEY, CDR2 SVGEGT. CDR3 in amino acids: CASSHQQGPRETQYF. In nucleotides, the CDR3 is TGTGCCAGCAGTCATCAACAGGGTCCCCGGGAGACCCAGTACTTC.

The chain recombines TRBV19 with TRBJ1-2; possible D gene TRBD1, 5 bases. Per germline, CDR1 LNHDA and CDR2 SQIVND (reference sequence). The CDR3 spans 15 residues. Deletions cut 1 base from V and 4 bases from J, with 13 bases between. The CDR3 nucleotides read TGTGCCAGTAGTATAGGGCAGGGCATCATCTATGGCTACACCTTC. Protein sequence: CASSIGQGIIYGYTF.

The CDR3 here is CASSFGDYNEQFF. The CDR3 bases are TGTGCCAGCAGCTTCGGGGATTACAATGAGCAGTTCTTC. V and J are TRBV11-1 and TRBJ2-1; D may be TRBD2 (5 bases). The CDR3 loop spans 13 amino acids. Germline CDR1 reads SGHAT; CDR2 reads FQDESV (reference sequence). V was clipped by 3 bases and J by 4 bases, with 7 bases between them. Full variable domain (outside the CDR3, taken from reference TRBV11-1 and TRBJ2-1): EAEVAQSPRYKITEKSQAVAFWCDPISGHATLYWYRQILGQGPELLVQFQDESVVDDSQLPKDRFSAERLKGVDSTLKIQPAELGDSAMYLCASSFGDYNEQFFGPGTRLTVL.

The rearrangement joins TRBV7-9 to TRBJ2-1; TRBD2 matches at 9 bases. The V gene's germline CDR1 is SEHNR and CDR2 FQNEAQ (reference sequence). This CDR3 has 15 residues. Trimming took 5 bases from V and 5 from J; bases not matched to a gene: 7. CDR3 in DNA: TGTGCCAGCAGCCCCCCCCTAGCGGGGAACAATGAGCAGTTCTTC. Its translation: CASSPPLAGNNEQFF.

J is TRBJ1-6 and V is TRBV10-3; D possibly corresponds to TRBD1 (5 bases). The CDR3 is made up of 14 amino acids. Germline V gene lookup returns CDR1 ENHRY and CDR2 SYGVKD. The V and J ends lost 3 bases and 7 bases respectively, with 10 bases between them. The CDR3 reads CAISEQVVNSPLHF. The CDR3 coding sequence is TGTGCCATCAGTGAACAGGTGGTAAATTCACCCCTCCACTTT.

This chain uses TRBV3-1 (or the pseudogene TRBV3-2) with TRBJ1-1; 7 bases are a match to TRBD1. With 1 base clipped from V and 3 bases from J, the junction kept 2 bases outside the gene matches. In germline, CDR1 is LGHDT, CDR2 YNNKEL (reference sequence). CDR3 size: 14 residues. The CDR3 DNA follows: TGTGCCAGCAGCCAAGTTGACAGGGACACTGAAGCTTTCTTT. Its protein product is CASSQVDRDTEAFF.

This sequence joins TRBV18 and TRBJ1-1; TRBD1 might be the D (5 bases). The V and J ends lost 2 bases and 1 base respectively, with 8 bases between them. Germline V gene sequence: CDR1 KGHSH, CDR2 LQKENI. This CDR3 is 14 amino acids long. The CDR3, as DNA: TGTGCCAGCTCACCAACAGGCTCGAACACTGAAGCTTTCTTT. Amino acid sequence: CASSPTGSNTEAFF.

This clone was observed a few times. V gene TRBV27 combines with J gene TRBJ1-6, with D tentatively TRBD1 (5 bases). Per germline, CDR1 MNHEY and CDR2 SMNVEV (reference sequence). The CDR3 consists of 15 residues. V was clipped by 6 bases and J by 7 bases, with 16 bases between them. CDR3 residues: CASSSASGPNSPLHF. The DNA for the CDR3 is TGTGCCAGCAGCTCTGCGTCAGGGCCGAATTCACCCCTCCACTTT.

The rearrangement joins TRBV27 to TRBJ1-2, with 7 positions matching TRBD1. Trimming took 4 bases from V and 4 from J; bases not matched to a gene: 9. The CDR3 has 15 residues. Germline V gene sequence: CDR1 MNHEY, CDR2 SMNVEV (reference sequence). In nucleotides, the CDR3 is TGTGCCAGCAGTTCCGCAACAGGGGAGTCCTATGGCTACACCTTC. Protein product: CASSSATGESYGYTF.

For the CDR3, the DNA is TGTGCCAGCAGTTCCCTCGGAGGCAGAATCGGTCCCGTGCAGTACTTC. It is translated as CASSSLGGRIGPVQYF. The rearrangement uses TRBV28 and TRBJ2-7, with a possible D match to TRBD2 (5 bases). This CDR3 region has 16 residues. Germline values: CDR1 MDHEN, CDR2 SYDVKM. Trimming pared 4 bases from V and 9 bases from J, leaving 25 bases between.

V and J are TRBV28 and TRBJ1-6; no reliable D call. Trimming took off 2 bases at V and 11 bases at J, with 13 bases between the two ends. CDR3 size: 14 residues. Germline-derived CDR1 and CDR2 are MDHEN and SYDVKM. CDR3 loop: CASSLLTLETPLHF. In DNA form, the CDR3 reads TGTGCCAGCAGTTTACTTACTCTGGAGACACCCCTCCACTTT.

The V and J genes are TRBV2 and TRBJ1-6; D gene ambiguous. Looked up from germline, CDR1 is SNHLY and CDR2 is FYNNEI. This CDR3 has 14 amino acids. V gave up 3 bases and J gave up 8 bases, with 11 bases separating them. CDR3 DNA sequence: TGTGCCAGCAGTGAGGAACAGCATTATTCACCCCTCCACTTT. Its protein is CASSEEQHYSPLHF.

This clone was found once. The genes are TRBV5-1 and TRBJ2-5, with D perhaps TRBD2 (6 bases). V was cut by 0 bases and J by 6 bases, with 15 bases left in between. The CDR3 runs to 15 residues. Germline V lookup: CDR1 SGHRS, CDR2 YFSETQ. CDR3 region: CASSLEAGGGKTQYF. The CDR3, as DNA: TGCGCCAGCAGCTTGGAGGCCGGGGGTGGAAAGACCCAGTACTTC.

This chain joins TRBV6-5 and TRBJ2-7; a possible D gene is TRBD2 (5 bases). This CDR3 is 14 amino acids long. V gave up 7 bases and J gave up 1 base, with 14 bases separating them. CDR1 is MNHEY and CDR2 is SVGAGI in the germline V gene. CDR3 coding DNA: TGTGCCAGCAAGCTAGTAGCGAAGTCCTACGAGCAGTACTTC. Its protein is CASKLVAKSYEQYF.

The CDR3 DNA is TGTGCCAGCACCCGGGGGGCAGGGTGGAATGAAAAACTGTTTTTT. Translating gives CASTRGAGWNEKLFF. This chain joins TRBV2 and TRBJ1-4; D is perhaps TRBD1 (6 bases). CDR1 SNHLY and CDR2 FYNNEI come from the germline V gene. V lost 7 bases to trimming and J lost 5 bases, with 17 bases between them. CDR3 length: 15 residues.